The next 16 T cell receptor beta chains were all read from a single sample in a study of T-cell memory formation after mild COVID-19 (dated by TCRdb to the early 2020s). The library was built by means of 5' RACE. The listed sequencing device is Illumina NovaSeq 6000. TCRdb applied fastp at Q25 and MiXCR to the public reads, then kept only in-frame beta chains. Every distinct CDR3 protein forms one entry, paired with its most common genes and DNA. The table for this sample lists approximately 230,000 distinct CDR3 sequences; roughly 15% of them were counted only once. The top ten constitute about 3.5% of the sample. Sequencing input: PBMCs or a T cell subset sorted from them (not recorded which). The receptors derive from a man aged 18-30 years who had mild COVID-19 (a few samples of this study predate the infection). The sample titles of this study are shuffled in the database, so cell type and time point are left out; the donor was told from shared clones.

The chain joins TRBV5-4 to TRBJ1-1, with a tentative D call TRBD1 (5 bases). The length of the CDR3 is 11 residues. Trimming removed 5 bases at V and 9 bases at J, with 11 bases between. Germline CDR1 reads SGHNT; CDR2 reads YYREEE (reference sequence). The CDR3 DNA reads TGTGCCAGCAGTAAAACAGGAAAAGCTTTCTTT. Its protein is CASSKTGKAFF.

This sequence joins TRBV2 and TRBJ1-1; no definite D call. The germline gives CDR1 SNHLY, CDR2 FYNNEI. V was cut by 3 bases and J by 5 bases, with 19 bases left in between. The CDR3 loop spans 16 amino acids. As DNA, the CDR3 is TGTGCCAGCAGTGAGAGCCCCATGAAGCGAGGAACTGAAGCTTTCTTT. Its protein product is CASSESPMKRGTEAFF.

At least ten counts were recorded for this clonotype. This sequence joins TRBV4-3 and TRBJ1-3; D ambiguous. Germline V gene lookup returns CDR1 LGHNA and CDR2 YSLEER. Trimming took off 1 base at V and 2 bases at J, with 9 bases between the two ends. The CDR3 is 15 residues long. The CDR3 DNA is TGCGCCAGCAGCCAAGCGCGGACGGCTGGAAACACCATATATTTT. This translates into CASSQARTAGNTIYF.

The chain has TRBV28 and TRBJ2-7; a possible D gene is TRBD2 (5 bases). CDR3 size: 14 residues. V was pared by 3 bases and J by 4 bases, with 13 bases between. Germline CDR1 MDHEN, CDR2 SYDVKM. CDR3 sequence reads: CASSLATTPYEQYV. The CDR3, as DNA: TGTGCCAGCAGTTTGGCGACTACGCCTTACGAGCAGTACGTC.

This chain links TRBV18 with TRBJ2-7; D assignment may be TRBD1 or TRBD2 (5 bases each). CDR1 is KGHSH, CDR2 LQKENI, per germline. Trimming removed 1 base from V and 2 bases from J, with 6 bases in between. This CDR3 region has 13 residues. Here the CDR3 reads CASSPRGTYEQYF. CDR3 nucleotides: TGTGCCAGCTCACCACGGGGGACCTACGAGCAGTACTTC.

The chain has TRBV20-1 and TRBJ2-3, with 10 bases aligning to TRBD2. The J segment lost 1 base and the V segment lost 8 bases, leaving 3 bases of the junction unmatched. The CDR3 runs to 13 residues. Per germline, CDR1 DFQATT and CDR2 SNEGSKA (reference sequence). The CDR3 region is CSPTSGGTDTQYF. In DNA form, the CDR3 reads TGCAGTCCTACTAGCGGGGGCACAGATACGCAGTATTTT.

The V call is TRBV5-1, the J call TRBJ1-6, with a weak D call TRBD1 (5 bases). Trimming took 0 bases from V and 5 from J, leaving 12 bases between them. This CDR3 contains 16 residues. Germline V gene sequence: CDR1 SGHRS, CDR2 YFSETQ. The CDR3 here is CASSLVGGRHNSPLHF. In nucleotides, the CDR3 is TGCGCCAGCAGCTTGGTCGGGGGACGGCATAATTCACCCCTCCACTTT.

The rearrangement uses TRBV6-5 and TRBJ2-3; 8 nucleotides agree with TRBD2. The CDR3 is 14 residues long. Germline trimming cut 5 bases from V and 6 bases from J; bases unmatched to any gene: 7. CDR1 is MNHEY, CDR2 SVGAGI, per germline. CDR3 residues: CASSRETSADTQYF. The CDR3 DNA follows: TGTGCCAGCAGTCGAGAGACTAGCGCGGATACGCAGTATTTT.

This clonotype has a handful of counts. The chain employs TRBV7-2 and TRBJ1-4; D may be TRBD1 (5 bases). The V end was cut by 2 bases, the J end by 5 bases, with 12 bases between. The CDR3 runs to 15 residues. The germline V gene has CDR1 SGHTA and CDR2 FQGNSA. The CDR3 DNA is TGTGCCAGCAGCTTATTGCCAGGGCGAAATGAAAAACTGTTTTTT. Translation: CASSLLPGRNEKLFF.

This clonotype turned up a few times. CDR3 nucleotides: TGTGCCAGCAGCCTGTGGACTAGCGCAAATGAGCAGTTCTTC. Translating it yields CASSLWTSANEQFF. The rearrangement links TRBV6-2 or TRBV6-3 to TRBJ2-1, with 9 bases fitting TRBD2. J was trimmed by 7 bases and V by 6 bases; bases with no gene match: 7. Germline V gene lookup returns CDR1 MNHEY and CDR2 SVGEGT. The CDR3 spans 14 residues.

This clonotype was picked up a small number of times. The genes are TRBV20-1 and TRBJ1-1, with D uncertain. Trimming shortened V by 6 bases and J by 0 bases, and 14 bases separated the two germline ends. The CDR3 sequence is 14 residues long. In germline, CDR1 is DFQATT, CDR2 SNEGSKA (reference sequence). CDR3 in amino acids: CSALQSTVNTEAFF. CDR3 nucleotides: TGCAGTGCCCTACAGTCGACGGTGAACACTGAAGCTTTCTTT.

The V gene is TRBV19, the J gene TRBJ1-5; D not certain. Germline CDR1 LNHDA, CDR2 SQIVND (reference sequence). The CDR3 sequence is 14 residues long. V lost 7 bases, J lost 2 bases, and 12 bases lay in between. This CDR3 reads CASKFGAGNQPQHF. DNA for the CDR3: TGTGCCAGTAAATTCGGAGCGGGCAATCAGCCCCAGCATTTT.

V and J are TRBV4-1 and TRBJ2-3, with D uncertain. CDR1 and CDR2 (germline): MGHRA, YSYEKL. This CDR3 is built from 14 residues. V lost 4 bases and J 8 bases, leaving 16 bases between the germline ends. The CDR3 DNA follows: TGCGCCAGCAGCCGAGGTCCTGACTCCGGTACGCAGTATTTT. Translated: CASSRGPDSGTQYF.

This clonotype was counted only a few times. V gene TRBV15 combines with J gene TRBJ2-3; D is possibly TRBD1 or TRBD2 (5 bases each). This CDR3 is built from 16 residues. Germline CDR1 reads LNHNV; CDR2 reads YYDKDF (reference sequence). V lost 1 base and J 6 bases, leaving 17 bases between the germline ends. The CDR3 is CATSRARGSVLDTQYF. In DNA form, the CDR3 reads TGTGCCACCAGCAGAGCAAGGGGTAGCGTGTTGGATACGCAGTATTTT.

The V call is TRBV7-2, the J call TRBJ1-1; no firm D call. The germline V and J ends were trimmed by 5 bases and 8 bases, with 12 bases remaining between them. Germline V gene data show CDR1 as SGHTA and CDR2 as FQGNSA. The CDR3 consists of 12 residues. The CDR3 region has the DNA TGTGCCAGCAGCAAGCGCGGTCTCGAAGCTTTCTTT. Amino acids: CASSKRGLEAFF. The complete variable domain, with remaining parts taken from reference TRBV7-2 and TRBJ1-1, reads GAGVSQSPSNKVTEKGKDVELRCDPISGHTALYWYRQSLGQGLEFLIYFQGNSAPDKSGLPSDRFSAERTGGSVSTLTIQRTQQEDSAVYLCASSKRGLEAFFGQGTRLTVV.

This clonotype was counted at least ten times. This chain connects TRBV6-5 to TRBJ2-5; D might be TRBD1 (5 bases). Germline V gene sequence: CDR1 MNHEY, CDR2 SVGAGI. The CDR3 sequence is 13 residues long. The ends were cut back, 5 bases at V and 5 bases at J, with 12 bases in the middle. The CDR3 DNA follows: TGTGCCAGCAGTCCCATGGGGCTTGAGACCCAGTACTTC. It translates to CASSPMGLETQYF.